This T cell receptor (beta chain) emerged from a study of T cell repertoires in ileal Crohn's disease. Turning to the study itself: M6 samples are neoterminal ileum biopsies from postoperative colonoscopy.

The table came from immunoSEQ multiplex PCR; TCRdb's copy has only in-frame clones and leaves some out. The repertoire holds about 11,000 clones, with around 75% as singletons. There are 13 residues in the CDR3. The junction had 1 base not matched to a gene; V was cut back by 4 bases and J by 2 bases. Germline CDR1 MNHEY, CDR2 SMNVEV (reference sequence). The time point denotes: neoterminal ileum biopsy at postoperative endoscopy, about 6 months after surgery. The chain carries TRBV27 and TRBJ1-2; 7 nucleotides line up with TRBD1. The sample taken for sequencing was ileal tissue. The clonotype comes from an adult with Crohn's disease. CDR3 sequence reads: CASSWDRNYGYTF. CDR3 nucleotides: TGTGCCAGCAGTTGGGACAGAAACTATGGCTACACCTTC.